This TCR beta chain stems from a study of blood T cell repertoires in COVID-19. Overall study: Researchers got acute and convalescent COVID-19 samples from the United States, Italy and Spain. T cells, B-cell-depleted T cells, or PBMCs supplied cDNA or gDNA.

The authors' processing: Using reference gene primer amplification, nucleated cell counts were estimated. Sequencing was performed with immunoSEQ multiplex PCR; in TCRdb, only in-frame clones are kept and a portion is missing. That table furnishes V, J and clone size, whereas the DNA furnished D and trimming. Altogether a few hundred thousand clones are present, 84% being singletons, with the ten largest covering about 1.5%. The V end was cut by 2 bases, the J end by 3 bases, with 11 bases between. Per germline, CDR1 MNHEY and CDR2 SVGEGT. CDR3 length: 14 amino acids. This clone was seen only a few times.

The sequencing sample was made of peripheral blood. The genes are TRBV6-2 or TRBV6-3 and TRBJ2-7, with D maybe TRBD2 (6 bases). This sequence was found in a woman in her thirties or forties who had recovered from COVID-19. The CDR3: CASSYPGGGYEQYF. The CDR3 region has the DNA TGTGCCAGCAGTTACCCCGGGGGTGGCTACGAGCAGTACTTC.